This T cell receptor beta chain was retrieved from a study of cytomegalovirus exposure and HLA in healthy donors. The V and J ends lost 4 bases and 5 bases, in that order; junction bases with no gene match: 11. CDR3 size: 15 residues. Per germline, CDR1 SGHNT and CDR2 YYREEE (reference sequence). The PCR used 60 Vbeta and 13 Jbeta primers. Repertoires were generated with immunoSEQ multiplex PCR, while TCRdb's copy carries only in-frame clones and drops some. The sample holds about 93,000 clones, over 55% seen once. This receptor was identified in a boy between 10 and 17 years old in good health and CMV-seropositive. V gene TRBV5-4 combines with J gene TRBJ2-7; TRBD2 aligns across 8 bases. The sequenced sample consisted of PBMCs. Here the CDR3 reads CASSSAGGRVHEQYF. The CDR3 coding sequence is TGTGCCAGCAGCAGCGCGGGGGGTCGGGTCCACGAGCAGTACTTC. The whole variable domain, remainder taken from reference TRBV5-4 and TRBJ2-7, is ETGVTQSPTHLIKTRGQQVTLRCSSQSGHNTVSWYQQALGQGPQFIFQYYREEENGRGNFPPRFSGLQFPNYSSELNVNALELDDSALYLCASSSAGGRVHEQYFGPGTRLTVT.